The clone carrying this T cell receptor beta chain was seen once. The target antigen is unknown. The data are from a study of T cells after posttransplantation cyclophosphamide. Study-wide points: After PTCy, TRB diversity resembled that of CNI/methotrexate controls. Later post-transplant blood repertoires were often dominated by donor CD8+ memory clones. Skin or GI-infiltrating T cells shared few TRB sequences with blood.

TCRdb keeps only in-frame clones here, not all; method: immunoSEQ multiplex PCR. The sample contains roughly 800 clones, 85% of which appear only once. Sequences were obtained from gut tissue. This receptor was identified in a man aged 45-65 years.

The CDR3: CASRLGTAYEQYF. The CDR3 nucleotides are TGTGCCAGCAGGCTTGGGACAGCCTACGAGCAGTACTTC. The chain recombines TRBV6-6 with TRBJ2-7; TRBD1 agrees at 7 bases. The CDR3 sequence is 13 residues long. V dropped 6 bases and J dropped 2; count of bases not matched to a gene: 4. The germline V gene encodes CDR1 MNHNY and CDR2 SVGAGI (reference sequence).